The 20 T cell receptor beta chains listed next were all sequenced from one sample in a study of cytomegalovirus exposure and HLA in healthy donors (dated by TCRdb to the late 2010s). Libraries were prepared through the immunoSEQ multiplex PCR assay. The multiplex PCR relied on a mix of 60 forward primers for TCR Vbeta segments and 13 reverse primers for TCR Jbeta segments. TCRdb carries this immuneACCESS record with in-frame sequences only. Its versions omit some clonotypes, under half of them owing to an unresolved V gene in the studies checked, with the rest unexplained. The sample data list tens of thousands of clones, and around four fifths of these were observed just once. Over 1.1% of the sample is in the top ten clones. Sequenced: PBMCs. The source of these receptors is a male donor in good health and CMV-seronegative.

The chain uses TRBV2 and TRBJ1-6, with TRBD1 matching over 9 bases. This CDR3 spans 15 amino acids. Germline V gene lookup returns CDR1 SNHLY and CDR2 FYNNEI. Trimming took 6 bases from V and 10 from J; bases not matched to a gene: 10. Written as DNA, the CDR3 is TGTGCCAGCAGACCCGGGACAGGGATCCGGTCACCCCTCCACTTT. It yields the protein CASRPGTGIRSPLHF.

This clone came up a few times. The CDR3 DNA reads TGTGCCAGCAGCCAGTCCGCCTATTACGAGCAGTACTTC. It yields the protein CASSQSAYYEQYF. The gene calls are TRBV4-2 and TRBJ2-5; D gene unclear. The better agreement between TRBJ2-7 and the DNA end casts doubt on the J call. The CDR3 loop spans 13 amino acids. Germline V gives CDR1 LGHNA, CDR2 YNFKEQ.

The chain employs TRBV6-6 and TRBJ2-3; D might be TRBD2 (5 bases). There are 15 residues in the CDR3. V gave up 3 bases and J gave up 2 bases, with 12 bases separating them. Germline values: CDR1 MNHNY, CDR2 SVGAGI (reference sequence). The CDR3: CASSYPDGDTDTQYF. The CDR3 nucleotides read TGTGCCAGCAGTTATCCCGACGGGGACACAGATACGCAGTATTTT.

The V gene is TRBV9, the J gene TRBJ2-1, with 9 nucleotides matching TRBD1. V trimming: 4 bases; J trimming: 3 bases; junction bases outside the gene matches: 8. This CDR3 has 16 residues. Germline lookup yields CDR1 SGDLS and CDR2 YYNGEE. The CDR3 loop reads CASSIAPGQGYNEQFF. The CDR3 DNA reads TGTGCCAGCAGCATCGCACCGGGACAGGGCTACAATGAGCAGTTCTTC.

This clone was observed a handful of times. V usage is TRBV6-1 and J usage is TRBJ2-1; 12 positions agree with TRBD1. Germline assignment: CDR1 MNHNS and CDR2 SASEGT. The V and J ends lost 2 bases and 10 bases, in that order; junction bases with no gene match: 6. The CDR3 sequence is 15 residues long. As DNA, the CDR3 is TGTGCCAGCAGTGAACCGGGACAGGGGGCATCCGAGCAGTTCTTC. Translated: CASSEPGQGASEQFF.

The rearrangement links TRBV15 to TRBJ2-6, with TRBD2 matching over 7 bases. The CDR3 sequence is 17 residues long. The V gene end was trimmed by 5 bases and the J gene end by 3 bases; junction bases not matched to a gene: 10. Germline V CDR1 and CDR2: LNHNV, YYDKDF (reference sequence). This CDR3 reads CATSSKWTSDGANVLTF. The CDR3 DNA sequence: TGTGCCACCAGCTCGAAGTGGACTAGTGATGGGGCCAACGTCCTGACTTTC.

The chain has TRBV2 and TRBJ2-7; D may be TRBD1 (6 bases). V shed 6 bases and J shed 0 bases, with 21 bases lying between them. The germline CDR1 and CDR2 sequences are SNHLY and FYNNEI. The CDR3 is 17 residues long. CDR3 nucleotide sequence: TGTGCCAGCAGGGCCATTACAGGGCTTGGGAGCTCCTACGAGCAGTACTTC. This encodes CASRAITGLGSSYEQYF.

This clone was seen a single time. This sequence joins TRBV27 and TRBJ1-1, with unresolved D. Germline values: CDR1 MNHEY, CDR2 SMNVEV (reference sequence). V was shortened by 2 bases and J by 6 bases, with 10 bases between the two germline ends. CDR3 length equals 13 residues. The CDR3 sequence: CASSLINEAEAFF. The CDR3 DNA sequence: TGTGCCAGCAGTTTAATCAATGAGGCTGAAGCTTTCTTT.

The rearrangement links TRBV29-1 to TRBJ2-3; 7 bases line up with TRBD1. Germline V gene lookup returns CDR1 SQVTM and CDR2 ANQGSEA. V gave up 6 bases and J gave up 2 bases; unmatched junction bases: 11. This CDR3 is built from 15 residues. The CDR3 reads CSVLPGTAYTDTQYF. The CDR3 DNA reads TGCAGCGTCCTCCCCGGGACAGCTTACACAGATACGCAGTATTTT.

This clone has more than one count but fewer than ten. V gene TRBV9 combines with J gene TRBJ2-1; D not certain. The germline CDR1 and CDR2 sequences are SGDLS and YYNGEE. The CDR3 loop spans 16 amino acids. V shed 0 bases and J shed 7 bases, with 17 bases lying between them. The CDR3 coding sequence is TGTGCCAGCAGCGTAGAAGGCGGAGAATGGCAAAATGAGCAGTTCTTC. Translated, it gives CASSVEGGEWQNEQFF.

The gene calls are TRBV21-1 and TRBJ1-6. TRBV21-1 is listed as a pseudogene. The CDR3 has 15 residues. The CDR3 DNA sequence: TGTGCCAGCAGCCCAAGAGGGAAGGAAGGTTCACCCCTCCACTTT. Encoded protein: CASSPRGKEGSPLHF.

This clone was seen more than once but under ten times. The V and J genes are TRBV27 and TRBJ2-1; D gene ambiguous. The CDR3 runs to 13 residues. Trimming took 3 bases from V and 8 from J, leaving 11 bases between them. Looked up from germline, CDR1 is MNHEY and CDR2 is SMNVEV (reference sequence). The CDR3 here is CASSFNSIHEQFF. CDR3 DNA sequence: TGTGCCAGCAGTTTTAATAGTATCCATGAGCAGTTCTTC.

This rearrangement joins TRBV28 to TRBJ1-1, with D perhaps matching TRBD1 (6 bases). The CDR3 is 14 residues long. Trimming took 3 bases from V and 1 from J, leaving 9 bases between them. The germline CDR1 and CDR2 sequences are MDHEN and SYDVKM. CDR3 amino acids: CASSLGRGNTEAFF. CDR3 nucleotides: TGTGCCAGCAGTTTGGGCAGGGGGAACACTGAAGCTTTCTTT.

The CDR3 protein is CAVKAGAHMNTEAFF. CDR3 DNA: TGTGCCGTCAAAGCAGGGGCCCACATGAACACTGAAGCTTTCTTT. The rearrangement uses TRBV10-3 and TRBJ1-1; a possible D gene is TRBD1 (6 bases). The CDR3 length is 15 residues. V dropped 11 bases and J dropped 0 bases, with 19 bases sitting between them. The germline gives CDR1 ENHRY, CDR2 SYGVKD.

J is TRBJ2-1 and V is TRBV28, with 8 bases that match TRBD2. The CDR3 sequence is 16 residues long. CDR1 and CDR2 from the germline V gene are MDHEN and SYDVKM. The V and J ends lost 3 bases and 6 bases, in that order; junction bases with no gene match: 10. The CDR3 protein is CASSLSGSGRSNEQFF. The CDR3 coding sequence is TGTGCCAGCAGTTTGAGCGGGAGTGGTCGGTCCAATGAGCAGTTCTTC.

This clone has only a few counts. The chain is built from TRBV10-1 and TRBJ1-5, with 11 bases aligning to TRBD1. With V trimmed by 0 bases and J by 1 base, 8 bases remained unmatched. The CDR3 consists of 19 residues. Germline V gene lookup returns CDR1 WNHNN and CDR2 SYGVQD (reference sequence). The CDR3 DNA reads as TGCGCCAGCAGTGAGTCGACCCTCCGGGACAGGGGGAGCAATCAGCCCCAGCATTTT. The encoded protein is CASSESTLRDRGSNQPQHF.

V gene TRBV4-3 combines with J gene TRBJ1-6, with D uncertain. Trimming removed 4 bases at V and 10 bases at J, with 17 bases between. This CDR3 has 15 residues. Germline V gene sequence: CDR1 LGHNA, CDR2 YSLEER. The CDR3 bases are TGCGCCAGCAGCCCTTCGGCATTGTCGGGGTCACCCCTCCACTTT. Translating it yields CASSPSALSGSPLHF.

V is TRBV27 and J is TRBJ1-2; 7 nucleotides align to TRBD1. Trimming took 6 bases from V and 4 from J; bases not matched to a gene: 8. The CDR3 covers 14 residues. Germline V gene lookup returns CDR1 MNHEY and CDR2 SMNVEV (reference sequence). The CDR3 protein is CASRPDQGGYGYTF. CDR3 in DNA: TGTGCCAGCAGACCCGACCAGGGGGGCTATGGCTACACCTTC.

V and J are TRBV6-6 and TRBJ2-1, with D perhaps TRBD2 (6 bases). Trimming removed 5 bases from V and 0 bases from J, with 11 bases in between. The CDR3 is made up of 15 amino acids. Germline-derived CDR1 and CDR2 are MNHNY and SVGAGI (reference sequence). Written as DNA, the CDR3 is TGTGCCAGCAGTACCTGGGACTTCTCCTACAATGAGCAGTTCTTC. Amino acids: CASSTWDFSYNEQFF.

Of note for this clone: A read error may produce the germline difference seen at one junction end. Other DNA variants within this sample encode the same CDR3. V and J are TRBV11-3 and TRBJ1-3, with D unclear. The CDR3 totals 12 residues. Per the germline V gene, CDR1 is SGHNT and CDR2 is YENEEA. CDR3: CASSGGGNTIYF. The CDR3 DNA sequence: TGCGCCAGCAGCGGAGGAGGAAACACCATATATTTT.